Below are 31 T cell receptor beta chains sequenced from a single sample in a study of CD8+ T cells in alopecia areata. Reverse transcribed after extraction, RNA yielded cDNA as the sequencing template. This table comes from immunoSEQ multiplex PCR, and its TCRdb copy is limited to in-frame clones, with some not included. The table includes roughly 190,000 clones, around three fifths detected once. As to treatment: oral pan-JAK inhibitor, 5-10 mg twice daily. Material: CD4+ T cells sorted from blood, obtained between weeks 47 and 50, from a patient treated with tofacitinib. These receptors were taken from a human donor with alopecia areata.

This sequence joins TRBV11-2 and TRBJ2-7; perhaps TRBD1 as D (5 bases). The CDR3 length is 15 residues. Germline V gene data show CDR1 as SGHAT and CDR2 as FQNNGV. The V gene lost 1 base and the J gene lost 3 bases, with 13 bases spanning the gap. For the CDR3, the DNA is TGTGCCAGCAGCTTAGTGGCAGGGCAGGGCTACGAGCAGTACTTC. Translation gives CASSLVAGQGYEQYF.

This clone was counted only a few times. This rearrangement joins TRBV19 to TRBJ2-3, with 10 bases matching TRBD2. Per the germline V gene, CDR1 is LNHDA and CDR2 is SQIVND (reference sequence). V shed 1 base, J shed 7 bases, and the junction held 5 bases outside the gene matches. CDR3 length equals 15 residues. DNA of the CDR3: TGTGCCAGTAGTATAGGAAGCGGGGGGGCAAATACGCAGTATTTT. Translation gives CASSIGSGGANTQYF.

The J gene is TRBJ1-2, the V gene TRBV19, with 8 bases fitting TRBD1. The CDR3 runs 14 residues. Trimming took 5 bases from V and 10 from J; bases not matched to a gene: 12. Germline CDR1 LNHDA, CDR2 SQIVND (reference sequence). This chain's CDR3 is CASSPRDRWPAYTF. CDR3 nucleotides: TGTGCCAGTAGTCCGCGGGACAGGTGGCCGGCCTACACCTTC.

This clone was seen a handful of times. This chain joins TRBV29-1 and TRBJ1-1, with D tentatively TRBD1 (5 bases). Germline lookup yields CDR1 SQVTM and CDR2 ANQGSEA. The CDR3 length is 12 residues. V was trimmed by 8 bases and J by 5 bases, leaving 15 bases between them. The CDR3 region is CSTGQGRTEAFF. The CDR3 nucleotides read TGCAGCACCGGGCAGGGTCGGACTGAAGCTTTCTTT.

This clone has a handful of counts. The chain uses TRBV6-5 and TRBJ2-7; D uncertain. The CDR3 is 15 amino acids. The V gene's germline CDR1 is MNHEY and CDR2 SVGAGI. V lost 0 bases and J lost 0, with 9 bases in between. The CDR3 region has the DNA TGTGCCAGCAGTTACTCGAAGTTTAGCTCCTACGAGCAGTACTTC. It translates to CASSYSKFSSYEQYF.

This sequence joins TRBV19 and TRBJ2-5, with 7 bases aligning to TRBD1. This CDR3 comprises 13 residues. After removal of 8 bases from V and 2 bases from J, the junction contained 5 bases not matched to a gene. Germline V gene sequence: CDR1 LNHDA, CDR2 SQIVND (reference sequence). The CDR3 sequence: CASGRGQQETQYF. CDR3 bases: TGTGCCAGTGGAAGGGGACAGCAAGAGACCCAGTACTTC.

The J gene is TRBJ2-7, the V gene TRBV2; D is perhaps TRBD2 (6 bases). CDR1 is SNHLY, CDR2 FYNNEI, per germline. Between the trimmed V and J ends, which lost 5 bases and 4 bases, there was a span of 12 bases. The CDR3 has 13 residues. The CDR3: CASSLPGGYEQYF. CDR3 in DNA: TGTGCCAGCAGTCTGCCCGGAGGGTACGAGCAGTACTTC.

The chain recombines TRBV4-3 with TRBJ2-6; the D is unclear. Germline lookup yields CDR1 LGHNA and CDR2 YSLEER. V lost 0 bases to trimming and J lost 0 bases, with 15 bases between them. This CDR3 contains 19 residues. CDR3 region: CASSQEYPSAHSGANVLTF. CDR3 bases: TGCGCCAGCAGCCAAGAATACCCTTCTGCCCACTCTGGGGCCAACGTCCTGACTTTC.

This clone appeared a few times. The J gene is TRBJ2-7, the V gene TRBV2; D not resolved. V was pared by 2 bases and J by 2 bases, with 22 bases between. CDR1 is SNHLY, CDR2 FYNNEI, per germline. The CDR3 loop spans 18 amino acids. CDR3 amino acids: CASSEFAGTYMRTYEQYF. The CDR3 bases are TGTGCCAGCAGTGAATTTGCAGGAACCTATATGAGAACCTACGAGCAGTACTTC.

V usage is TRBV29-1 and J usage is TRBJ1-1, with D maybe TRBD1 (5 bases). The CDR3 sequence is 14 residues long. Trimming stripped 2 bases from V and 0 bases from J, with 10 bases between. Germline lookup yields CDR1 SQVTM and CDR2 ANQGSEA. The CDR3 bases are TGCAGCGTTGAACGACAGTTCATGAACACTGAAGCTTTCTTT. Translation gives CSVERQFMNTEAFF.

The chain uses TRBV6-6 and TRBJ1-2, with D uncertain. V lost 4 bases and J lost 1, with 7 bases in between. The CDR3 is 13 residues long. Germline CDR1 reads MNHNY; CDR2 reads SVGAGI (reference sequence). The CDR3 protein is CASSFSVNYGYTF. As DNA, the CDR3 is TGTGCCAGCAGTTTCTCAGTTAACTATGGCTACACCTTC.

In nucleotides, the CDR3 is TGTGCCAGCAGCCAAGAGTTGCAGACTGAAGCTTTCTTT. The encoded protein is CASSQELQTEAFF. The chain combines TRBV14 with TRBJ1-1; D remains ambiguous. The CDR3 has 13 residues. Between the trimmed V and J ends, which lost 0 bases and 5 bases, there was a span of 7 bases. Germline loops: CDR1 SGHDN, CDR2 FVKESK.

This clone was recorded a few times. V and J are TRBV19 and TRBJ2-7; no clear D. With 5 bases removed from V and 3 bases from J, the gap between germline ends came to 11 bases. The CDR3 loop spans 13 amino acids. Germline CDR1 reads LNHDA; CDR2 reads SQIVND (reference sequence). The CDR3 region is CASSHPRGYEQYF. CDR3 nucleotides: TGTGCCAGTAGTCATCCCCGAGGCTACGAGCAGTACTTC.

The genes are TRBV29-1 and TRBJ2-1, with D uncertain. V gave up 4 bases and J gave up 3 bases, with 7 bases separating them. Per germline, CDR1 SQVTM and CDR2 ANQGSEA. The CDR3 has 12 residues. The CDR3 protein is CSVGEIYNEQFF. Here the CDR3 DNA reads TGCAGCGTTGGGGAAATCTACAATGAGCAGTTCTTC.

This chain links TRBV7-2 with TRBJ1-1; 8 nucleotides agree with TRBD1. The junction had 9 bases not matched to a gene; V was cut back by 4 bases and J by 5 bases. This CDR3 spans 15 amino acids. Germline V gene data show CDR1 as SGHTA and CDR2 as FQGNSA. In DNA form, the CDR3 reads TGTGCCAGCAGCTACCAACCGACAGGGGCGACTGAAGCTTTCTTT. Protein product: CASSYQPTGATEAFF.

The table lists this clone with a few counts. Other DNA sequences within the sample encode an identical CDR3. V gene TRBV29-1 combines with J gene TRBJ1-1; D remains unclear. V was pared by 5 bases and J by 0 bases, with 7 bases between. Germline-derived CDR1 and CDR2 are SQVTM and ANQGSEA. The CDR3 totals 12 residues. For the CDR3, the DNA is TGCAGCGTTCGGGGAATGAACACTGAAGCTTTCTTT. Residues: CSVRGMNTEAFF.

This chain uses TRBV30 with TRBJ2-5; perhaps TRBD1 as D (6 bases). The germline V gene encodes CDR1 GTSNPN and CDR2 SVGIG (reference sequence). The CDR3 length is 12 residues. Trimming removed 5 bases from V and 5 bases from J, with 12 bases in between. CDR3 region: CAWSWQGETQYF. In DNA form, the CDR3 reads TGTGCCTGGTCTTGGCAGGGGGAGACCCAGTACTTC.

J is TRBJ2-3 and V is TRBV5-4; 7 bases align to TRBD2. With 6 bases clipped from V and 2 bases from J, the junction kept 9 bases outside the gene matches. This CDR3 region has 15 residues. Germline-derived CDR1 and CDR2 are SGHNT and YYREEE (reference sequence). DNA for the CDR3: TGTGCCAGCAAAAGTCAGCGGGGCACCACAGATACGCAGTATTTT. Translated, it gives CASKSQRGTTDTQYF.

V gene TRBV15 combines with J gene TRBJ2-2; TRBD1 matches at 7 bases. This CDR3 is 15 amino acids long. The germline V gene has CDR1 LNHNV and CDR2 YYDKDF (reference sequence). J lost 1 base, V lost 5 bases, and 4 bases had no gene match. CDR3 sequence (DNA): TGTGCCACCAGCCCCCGGACAGGGAACACCGGGGAGCTGTTTTTT. Encoded protein: CATSPRTGNTGELFF.

Note on this clone: Additional DNA sequences in this sample encode the identical CDR3. The V call is TRBV7-2, the J call TRBJ1-5; D uncertain. The CDR3 consists of 15 residues. V was cut by 1 base and J by 0 bases, with 7 bases left in between. CDR1 is SGHTA, CDR2 FQGNSA, per germline. CDR3 in amino acids: CASSLGRGSNQPQHF. CDR3 DNA sequence: TGTGCCAGCAGCTTAGGACGGGGTAGCAATCAGCCCCAGCATTTT. Full variable domain (rest looked up from reference TRBV7-2 and TRBJ1-5): GAGVSQSPSNKVTEKGKDVELRCDPISGHTALYWYRQSLGQGLEFLIYFQGNSAPDKSGLPSDRFSAERTGGSVSTLTIQRTQQEDSAVYLCASSLGRGSNQPQHFGDGTRLSIL.

V and J are TRBV30 and TRBJ1-1; no definite D call. Looked up from germline, CDR1 is GTSNPN and CDR2 is SVGIG (reference sequence). The ends were cut back, 1 base at V and 11 bases at J, with 11 bases in the middle. The CDR3 is 11 residues long. The CDR3 DNA is TGTGCCTGGAGTGCCCTTTTGGGGGCTTTCTTT. Translating gives CAWSALLGAFF.

The chain couples TRBV14 to TRBJ1-3; unclear D gene. Germline V gene lookup returns CDR1 SGHDN and CDR2 FVKESK. This CDR3 has 16 residues. Between the trimmed V and J ends, which lost 2 bases and 0 bases, there was a span of 11 bases. The CDR3 spells CASSQSRKSSGNTIYF. In DNA, the CDR3 is TGTGCCAGCAGCCAATCCAGGAAGAGCTCTGGAAACACCATATATTTT.

V and J are TRBV15 and TRBJ1-2; D not certain. The ends were cut back, 0 bases at V and 2 bases at J, with 13 bases in the middle. This CDR3 comprises 16 residues. Germline V gene lookup returns CDR1 LNHNV and CDR2 YYDKDF (reference sequence). The CDR3 coding sequence is TGTGCCACCAGCAGAGATTATAATACAGTCAACTATGGCTACACCTTC. Translated: CATSRDYNTVNYGYTF.

The gene calls are TRBV15 and TRBJ2-4; D gene uncertain. Trimming removed 0 bases from V and 6 bases from J, with 9 bases in between. Germline V CDR1 and CDR2: LNHNV, YYDKDF (reference sequence). The CDR3 has 14 residues. In nucleotides, the CDR3 is TGTGCCACCAGCAGAGACCAGGCAGCAAACATTCAGTACTTC. Translation gives CATSRDQAANIQYF.

The chain uses TRBV20-1 and TRBJ2-7; D is unresolved. The CDR3 totals 11 residues. CDR1 and CDR2 (germline): DFQATT, SNEGSKA (reference sequence). The V end lost 3 bases, the J end lost 5 bases, and 8 bases lay between the germline ends. The CDR3 nucleotides are TGCAGTGCTAGGTCGGGCCACGAGCAGTACTTC. Translation: CSARSGHEQYF.

This sequence joins TRBV7-7 and TRBJ2-2; D is unclear. The CDR3 loop spans 15 amino acids. Germline V gene sequence: CDR1 SSHAT, CDR2 FNYEAQ (reference sequence). The germline V and J ends were trimmed by 5 bases and 9 bases, with 19 bases remaining between them. Written as DNA, the CDR3 is TGTGCCAGCAGCCTCAATCCCTCATCGTCCAGGGAGCTGTTTTTT. Its translation: CASSLNPSSSRELFF.

This clone was seen only a few times. The chain uses TRBV2 and TRBJ2-2; 7 positions match TRBD1. The trim removed 10 bases at V and 7 bases at J, leaving 3 bases unmatched. Germline V gene lookup returns CDR1 SNHLY and CDR2 FYNNEI. The CDR3 extends over 11 amino acids. The CDR3 nucleotides are TGTGCCATCCGGACAGGCGGGGAGCTGTTTTTT. This gives the protein CAIRTGGELFF.

The gene calls are TRBV25-1 and TRBJ2-5; no reliable D call. Germline values: CDR1 MGHDK, CDR2 SYGVNS. Deletions cut 2 bases from V and 4 bases from J, with 14 bases between. CDR3 length: 15 residues. DNA of the CDR3: TGTGCCAGCAGTGAAACCTTAGTAAGAGGAGAGACCCAGTACTTC. It translates to CASSETLVRGETQYF.

The chain employs TRBV29-1 and TRBJ2-3, with no clear D. This CDR3 has 13 residues. V was cut by 1 base and J by 4 bases, with 9 bases left in between. Germline V gene data show CDR1 as SQVTM and CDR2 as ANQGSEA. In DNA form, the CDR3 reads TGCAGCGTTGAAGGGCCGCAAGCAGATACGCAGTATTTT. It is translated as CSVEGPQADTQYF.

The rearrangement uses TRBV29-1 and TRBJ2-3, with D possibly TRBD2 on 7 matching bases. Germline CDR1 is SQVTM and CDR2 is ANQGSEA. The CDR3 length is 14 residues. The V and J ends lost 7 bases and 3 bases respectively, with 17 bases between them. The CDR3 sequence: CSGGTGGRTDTQYF. In nucleotides, the CDR3 is TGCAGCGGCGGAACCGGGGGGCGGACAGATACGCAGTATTTT.

The chain recombines TRBV9 with TRBJ1-6, with D possibly TRBD1 on 6 matching bases. The CDR3 spans 14 residues. Germline lookup yields CDR1 SGDLS and CDR2 YYNGEE. V dropped 3 bases and J dropped 7 bases, with 11 bases sitting between them. The CDR3 protein is CASSGRTANSPLHF. The CDR3 bases are TGTGCCAGCAGCGGGAGGACAGCAAATTCACCCCTCCACTTT.